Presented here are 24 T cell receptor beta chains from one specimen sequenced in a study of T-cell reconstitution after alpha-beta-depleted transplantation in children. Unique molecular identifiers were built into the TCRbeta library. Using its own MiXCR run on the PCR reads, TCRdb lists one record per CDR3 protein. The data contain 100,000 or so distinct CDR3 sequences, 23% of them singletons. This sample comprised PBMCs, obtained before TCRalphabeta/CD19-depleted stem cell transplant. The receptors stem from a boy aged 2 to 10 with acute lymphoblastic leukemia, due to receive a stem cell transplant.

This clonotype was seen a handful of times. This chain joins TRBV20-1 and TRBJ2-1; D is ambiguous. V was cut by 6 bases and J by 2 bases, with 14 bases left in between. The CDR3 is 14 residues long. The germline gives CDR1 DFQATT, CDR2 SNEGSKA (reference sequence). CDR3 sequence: CSATSIATYNEQFF. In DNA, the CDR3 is TGCAGTGCCACCTCTATTGCTACCTACAATGAGCAGTTCTTC.

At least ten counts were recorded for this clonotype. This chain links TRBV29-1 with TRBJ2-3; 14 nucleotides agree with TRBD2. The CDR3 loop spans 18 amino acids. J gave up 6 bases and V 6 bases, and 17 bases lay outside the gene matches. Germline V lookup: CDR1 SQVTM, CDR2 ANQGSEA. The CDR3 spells CSVAGLAGGIRDKDTQYF. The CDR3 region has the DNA TGCAGCGTCGCTGGACTAGCGGGAGGTATTAGGGATAAGGATACGCAGTATTTT.

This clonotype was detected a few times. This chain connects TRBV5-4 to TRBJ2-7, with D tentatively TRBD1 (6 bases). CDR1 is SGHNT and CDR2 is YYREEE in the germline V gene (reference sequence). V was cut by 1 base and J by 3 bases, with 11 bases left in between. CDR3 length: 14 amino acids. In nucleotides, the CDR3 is TGTGCCAGCAGCTTGTGGGGGCGCGGCTACGAGCAGTACTTC. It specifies CASSLWGRGYEQYF. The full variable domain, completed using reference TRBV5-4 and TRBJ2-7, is ETGVTQSPTHLIKTRGQQVTLRCSSQSGHNTVSWYQQALGQGPQFIFQYYREEENGRGNFPPRFSGLQFPNYSSELNVNALELDDSALYLCASSLWGRGYEQYFGPGTRLTVT.

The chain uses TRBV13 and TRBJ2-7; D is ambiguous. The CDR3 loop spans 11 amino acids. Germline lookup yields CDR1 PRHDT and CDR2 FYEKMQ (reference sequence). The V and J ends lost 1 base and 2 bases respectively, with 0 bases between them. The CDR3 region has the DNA TGTGCCAGCAGCTTAGCCTACGAGCAGTACTTC. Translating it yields CASSLAYEQYF.

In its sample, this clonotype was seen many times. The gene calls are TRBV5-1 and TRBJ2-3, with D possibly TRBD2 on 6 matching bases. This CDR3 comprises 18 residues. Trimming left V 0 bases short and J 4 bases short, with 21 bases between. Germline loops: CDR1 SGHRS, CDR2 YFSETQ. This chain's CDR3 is CASSLDLVGGGAADTQYF. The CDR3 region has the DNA TGCGCCAGCAGCTTGGATCTTGTCGGCGGAGGGGCCGCAGATACGCAGTATTTT.

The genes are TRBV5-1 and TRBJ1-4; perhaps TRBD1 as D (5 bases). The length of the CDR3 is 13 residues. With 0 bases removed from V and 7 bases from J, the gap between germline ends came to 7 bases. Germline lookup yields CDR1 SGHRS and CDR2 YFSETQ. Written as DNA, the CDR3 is TGCGCCAGCAGCTTGGCTGGGGGTGAAAAACTGTTTTTT. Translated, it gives CASSLAGGEKLFF.

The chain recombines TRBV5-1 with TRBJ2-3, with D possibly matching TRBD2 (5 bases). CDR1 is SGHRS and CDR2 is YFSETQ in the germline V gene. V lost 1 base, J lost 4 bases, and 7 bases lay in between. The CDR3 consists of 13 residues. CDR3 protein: CASSLQRADTQYF. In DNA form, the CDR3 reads TGCGCCAGCAGCTTGCAGAGGGCAGATACGCAGTATTTT.

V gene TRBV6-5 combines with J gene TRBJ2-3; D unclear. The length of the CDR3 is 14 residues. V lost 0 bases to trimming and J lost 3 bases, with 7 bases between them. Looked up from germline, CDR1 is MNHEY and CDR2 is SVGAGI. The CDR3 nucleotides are TGTGCCAGCAGTTACTCGACTTTGACAGATACGCAGTATTTT. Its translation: CASSYSTLTDTQYF.

The chain's CDR3 is CASSLSQGLNEQFF. CDR3 DNA: TGTGCCAGCAGTCTTTCTCAGGGTTTAAATGAGCAGTTCTTC. The chain recombines TRBV7-9 with TRBJ2-1; a possible D gene is TRBD1 (5 bases). CDR1 SEHNR and CDR2 FQNEAQ come from the germline V gene (reference sequence). The CDR3 has 14 residues. V was clipped by 6 bases and J by 7 bases, with 16 bases between them.

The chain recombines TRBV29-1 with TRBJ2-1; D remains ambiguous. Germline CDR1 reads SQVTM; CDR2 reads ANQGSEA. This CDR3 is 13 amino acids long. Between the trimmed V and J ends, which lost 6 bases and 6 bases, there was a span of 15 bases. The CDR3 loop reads CSVLKSRTNEQFF. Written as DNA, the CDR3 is TGCAGCGTGCTAAAAAGTCGAACCAATGAGCAGTTCTTC.

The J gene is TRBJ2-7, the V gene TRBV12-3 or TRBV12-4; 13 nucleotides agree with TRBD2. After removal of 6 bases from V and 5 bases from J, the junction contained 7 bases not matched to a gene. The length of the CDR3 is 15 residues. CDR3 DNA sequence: TGTGCCAGCAGCAGTAAGGGACTAGCGGGAAACGAGCAGTACTTC. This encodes CASSSKGLAGNEQYF.

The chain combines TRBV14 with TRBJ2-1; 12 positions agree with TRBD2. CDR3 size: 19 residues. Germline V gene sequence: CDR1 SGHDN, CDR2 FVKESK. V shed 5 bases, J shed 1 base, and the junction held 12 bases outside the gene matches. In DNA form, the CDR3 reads TGTGCCAGCAGCGCCAGCGCCCGGACTAGCGGGGTTTCCTACAATGAGCAGTTCTTC. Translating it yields CASSASARTSGVSYNEQFF.

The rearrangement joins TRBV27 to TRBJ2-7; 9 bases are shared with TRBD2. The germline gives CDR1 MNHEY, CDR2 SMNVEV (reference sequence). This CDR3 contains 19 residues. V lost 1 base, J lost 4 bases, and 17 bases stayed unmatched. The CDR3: CASSLFAPATGLAEYEQYF. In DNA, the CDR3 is TGTGCCAGCAGTTTATTTGCGCCCGCTACGGGACTAGCTGAGTACGAGCAGTACTTC.

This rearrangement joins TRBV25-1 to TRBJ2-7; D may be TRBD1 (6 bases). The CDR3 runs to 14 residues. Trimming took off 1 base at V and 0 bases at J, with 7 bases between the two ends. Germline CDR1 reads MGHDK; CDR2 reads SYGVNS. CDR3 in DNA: TGTGCCAGCAGTGAATGGGGGCACTCCTACGAGCAGTACTTC. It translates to CASSEWGHSYEQYF.

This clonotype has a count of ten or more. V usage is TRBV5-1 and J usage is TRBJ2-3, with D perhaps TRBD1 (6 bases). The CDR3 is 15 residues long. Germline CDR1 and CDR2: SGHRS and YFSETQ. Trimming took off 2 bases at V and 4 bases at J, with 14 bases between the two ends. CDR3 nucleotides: TGCGCCAGCAGCTTTAGGGGACAAGTCCCAGATACGCAGTATTTT. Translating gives CASSFRGQVPDTQYF.

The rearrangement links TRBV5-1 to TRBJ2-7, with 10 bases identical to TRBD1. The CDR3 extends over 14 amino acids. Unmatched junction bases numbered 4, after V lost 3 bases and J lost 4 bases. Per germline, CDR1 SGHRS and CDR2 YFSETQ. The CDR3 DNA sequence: TGCGCCAGCAGCTCCCGGGACAGGGGATACGAGCAGTACTTC. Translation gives CASSSRDRGYEQYF. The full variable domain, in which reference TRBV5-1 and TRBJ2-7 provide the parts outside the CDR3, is KAGVTQTPRYLIKTRGQQVTLSCSPISGHRSVSWYQQTPGQGLQFLFEYFSETQRNKGNFPGRFSGRQFSNSRSEMNVSTLELGDSALYLCASSSRDRGYEQYFGPGTRLTVT.

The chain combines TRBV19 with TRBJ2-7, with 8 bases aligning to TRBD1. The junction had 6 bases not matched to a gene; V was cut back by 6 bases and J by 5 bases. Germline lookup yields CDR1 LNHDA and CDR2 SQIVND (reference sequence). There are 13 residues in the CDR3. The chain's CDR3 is CASRDRASHEQYF. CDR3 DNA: TGTGCCAGTAGGGACAGGGCATCTCACGAGCAGTACTTC.

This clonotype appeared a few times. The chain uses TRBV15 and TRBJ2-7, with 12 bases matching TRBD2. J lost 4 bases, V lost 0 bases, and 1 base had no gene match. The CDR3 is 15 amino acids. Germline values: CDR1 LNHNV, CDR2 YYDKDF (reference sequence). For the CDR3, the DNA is TGTGCCACCAGCAGAGAGGGACTAGCGGGTTACGAGCAGTACTTC. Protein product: CATSREGLAGYEQYF.

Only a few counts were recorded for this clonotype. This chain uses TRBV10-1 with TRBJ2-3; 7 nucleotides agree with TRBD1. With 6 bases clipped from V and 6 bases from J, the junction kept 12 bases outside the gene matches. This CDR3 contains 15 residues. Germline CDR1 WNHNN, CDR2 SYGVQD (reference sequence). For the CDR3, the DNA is TGCGCCAGCAGCGAGGGACAGTCCGGAACGGATACGCAGTATTTT. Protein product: CASSEGQSGTDTQYF.

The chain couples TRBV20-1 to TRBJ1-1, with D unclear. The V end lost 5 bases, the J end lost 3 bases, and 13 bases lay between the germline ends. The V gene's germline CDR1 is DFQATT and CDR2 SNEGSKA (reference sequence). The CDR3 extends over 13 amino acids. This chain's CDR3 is CSAASRFDTEAFF. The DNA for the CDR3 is TGCAGTGCTGCCTCCAGGTTTGACACTGAAGCTTTCTTT.

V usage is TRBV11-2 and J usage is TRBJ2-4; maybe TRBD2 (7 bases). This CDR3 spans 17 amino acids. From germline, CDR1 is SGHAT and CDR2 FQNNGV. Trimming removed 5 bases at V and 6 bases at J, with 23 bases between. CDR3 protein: CASSPIGRSRGGNIQYF. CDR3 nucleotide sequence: TGTGCCAGCAGCCCAATTGGGCGTTCTAGGGGGGGAAACATTCAGTACTTC.

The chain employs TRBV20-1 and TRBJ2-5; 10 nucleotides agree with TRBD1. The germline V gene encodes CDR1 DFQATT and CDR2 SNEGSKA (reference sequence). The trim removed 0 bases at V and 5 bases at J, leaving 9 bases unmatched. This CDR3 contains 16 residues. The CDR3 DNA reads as TGCAGTGCTAGAGATAGTGACAGGGGGCGGTCGGAGACCCAGTACTTC. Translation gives CSARDSDRGRSETQYF.

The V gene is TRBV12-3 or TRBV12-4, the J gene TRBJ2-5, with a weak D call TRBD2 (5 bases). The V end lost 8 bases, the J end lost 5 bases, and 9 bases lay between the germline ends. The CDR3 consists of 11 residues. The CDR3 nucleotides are TGTGCCAGCGCACTAGGGGAGACCCAGTACTTC. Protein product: CASALGETQYF.

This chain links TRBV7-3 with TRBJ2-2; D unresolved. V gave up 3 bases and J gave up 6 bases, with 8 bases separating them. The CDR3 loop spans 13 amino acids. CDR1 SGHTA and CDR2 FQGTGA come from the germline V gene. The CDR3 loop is CASSLRGSGELFF. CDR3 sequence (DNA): TGTGCCAGCAGCTTGAGAGGATCCGGGGAGCTGTTTTTT.